This TCR beta chain was found in a study of blood T cell repertoires in COVID-19. In the study overall: T cells, B-cell-depleted T cells, or PBMCs provided the cDNA or gDNA that served as material.

Seattle enrolled patients during active infection and tracked them longitudinally. Trimming stripped 0 bases from V and 9 bases from J, with 9 bases between. This CDR3 is 12 amino acids long. From germline, CDR1 is LNHDA and CDR2 SQIVND (reference sequence). Sequencing used immunoSEQ multiplex PCR; TCRdb keeps in-frame clones, though not all of them. The sample has 150,000 to 200,000 clones, approximately 93% seen once. The source of this sequence is a woman aged 60-75 years with COVID-19, enrolled during active disease. This sequence joins TRBV19 and TRBJ2-7; the D gene is possibly TRBD1 (6 bases). Sequenced: peripheral blood. CDR3 nucleotide sequence: TGTGCCAGTAGTATAGACAGGGGCGCGCAGTACTTC. It yields the protein CASSIDRGAQYF.